The clone carrying this T cell receptor beta chain was detected a few times. Antigen: not known. Some clones are missing from TCRdb's copy, which holds only in-frame ones; the method was immunoSEQ multiplex PCR. The sample contains about 95,000 clones, approximately 85% of which appear only once. The CDR3 totals 16 residues. CDR1 and CDR2 from the germline V gene are LNHDA and SQIVND (reference sequence). Trimming shortened V by 4 bases and J by 5 bases, and 20 bases separated the two germline ends. This specimen belongs to a study of OX40 agonist ivuxolimab in advanced cancers. The overall study: Patients' therapy was ivuxolimab, an antibody that acts as an agonist of OX40 (CD134). Three patients had partial responses: one hepatocellular carcinoma, two cutaneous melanoma. Study observations and caveats: CD8+ T cells were the subset that, on average, had more expanded clones than CD4+. Dose levels from 0.1 to 3.0 mg/kg saw CD4+ and CD8+ blood T cells expand clonally by week 6.

V and J are TRBV19 and TRBJ2-5; D possibly corresponds to TRBD2 (5 bases). The TCR comes from an adult with an advanced solid tumor such as melanoma, head and neck, liver or kidney cancer. Here the sequenced sample was CD4+ or CD8+ T cells sorted from blood, taken in a trial of the OX40 agonist ivuxolimab. CDR3 residues: CASSTLGDYTGETQYF. The DNA for the CDR3 is TGTGCCAGTAGTACACTGGGAGACTATACCGGCGAGACCCAGTACTTC.